This T cell receptor (beta chain) was retrieved from a study of T cell repertoires in cytomegalovirus infection (dated by TCRdb to about 2019). For the study in its entirety: The peptide stimulations were aimed at well-studied HLA-B-restricted epitopes as well as recently identified HLA-C-restricted CMV epitopes, whose presentation resists viral immunomodulation. Donor HLA type was relevant to the analysis, because carriage of CMV infection together with the matching HLA type was indicated by public TCR beta signatures. What the authors observed across the whole study: Cumulative frequency of public TCR beta family members discriminated carriers of CMV infection plus the relevant HLA type in this cohort and an independent roughly 340-donor cohort. In the ex vivo response, HLA-C-restricted CMV-specific TCR beta clonotypes were dominant, and in two of eight donors the single most frequent clonotype came from this HLA-C-restricted group.

This clonotype was found a few times. Its binding antigen is unknown. Per-nucleotide qualities are absent, and no much larger clonotype sits a single base away. The sequencer was an Illumina HiSeq 1500. Starting from the raw public reads, TCRdb applied fastp trimming at Q25, assembled clones with MiXCR and retained in-frame beta chains. Under each unique CDR3 protein, matching rows form one entry showing the most common genes and DNA. The sample contains roughly 920,000 distinct CDR3 sequences, around a third of them found a single time. Roughly an eighth of the sample is in the top ten clones. CDR3 length: 16 amino acids, cysteine to phenylalanine. Only the CDR3 DNA stays, 48 bases, in frame from base 1. Deletion took 5 bases off V and 6 bases off J, with a span of 21 bases between the germline ends. CDR1 and CDR2 are read off the germline V gene as SNHLY and FYNNEI. The treatment or condition tag for this specimen amounts to: in vitro stimulation with specific CMV peptide epitopes to enrich CMV-specific T cells.

The rearrangement combines TRBV2 with TRBJ2-3, with TRBD1 tentatively as D gene (8 bases match). The sequence was obtained from a human donor in good health (CMV status not recorded). Some clones in this sample may be carry-over from other donors' samples. The source material was cultured CD8+ T cells from PBMCs, sampled from culture after CMV antigen stimulation. The CDR3: CASSIATGEGPDTQYF. The base sequence is TGTGCCAGCAGTATTGCGACAGGGGAGGGCCCTGATACGCAGTATTTT.